This T cell receptor (beta chain) appears in the sequencing data of a study of T-cell reconstitution after alpha-beta-depleted transplantation in children. For TCRbeta, the library was prepared with unique molecular identifiers. One entry per CDR3 protein results from TCRdb running MiXCR on the PCR reads. Here the sample spans hundreds of thousands of distinct CDR3 sequences, 13% being singletons. V was clipped by 4 bases and J by 7 bases, with 11 bases between them. CDR1 and CDR2 from the germline V gene are MGHDK and SYGVNS. The CDR3 totals 13 residues. This chain links TRBV25-1 with TRBJ2-1, with D tentatively TRBD2 (6 bases). This material consisted of PBMCs, mostly from graft donor cells, taken 360 days after TCRalphabeta/CD19-depleted stem cell transplant. The TCR was taken from a male patient aged 5 to 17 who had a stem cell transplant for acute myeloid leukemia, so the T cells may come from the graft donor. The DNA for the CDR3 is TGTGCCAGCAGTGGAATGGCGGGGAATGAGCAGTTCTTC. Translated: CASSGMAGNEQFF.